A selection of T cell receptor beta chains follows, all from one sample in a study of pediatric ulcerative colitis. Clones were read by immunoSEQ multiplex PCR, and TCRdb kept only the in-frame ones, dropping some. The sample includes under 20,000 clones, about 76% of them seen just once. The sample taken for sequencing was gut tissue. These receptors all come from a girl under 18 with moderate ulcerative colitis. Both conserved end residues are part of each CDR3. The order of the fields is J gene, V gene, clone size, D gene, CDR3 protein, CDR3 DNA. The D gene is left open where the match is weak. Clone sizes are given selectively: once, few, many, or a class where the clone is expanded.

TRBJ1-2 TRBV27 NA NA CASSSGGDGYTF TGTGCCAGCAGTTCGGGCGGGGATGGCTACACCTTC
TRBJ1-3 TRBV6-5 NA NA CASSSLSGGAGNTIYF TGTGCCAGCAGTTCACTTTCGGGGGGTGCTGGAAACACCATATATTTT
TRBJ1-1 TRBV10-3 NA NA CAISESWGLDTEAFF TGTGCCATCAGTGAGTCATGGGGCTTGGACACTGAAGCTTTCTTT
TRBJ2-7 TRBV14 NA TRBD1 CASSQLGQVYEQYF TGTGCCAGCAGCCAATTGGGACAGGTCTACGAGCAGTACTTC
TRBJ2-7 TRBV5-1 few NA CASSLDGRSSYEQYF TGCGCCAGCAGCTTGGATGGCAGAAGCTCCTACGAGCAGTACTTC
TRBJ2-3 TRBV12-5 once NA CASGLSDPSTDTQYF TGTGCTAGTGGTTTGTCCGACCCTAGCACAGATACGCAGTATTTT
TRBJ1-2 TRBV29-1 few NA CSVEGRGQRYGYTF TGCAGCGTTGAAGGGCGGGGGCAAAGGTATGGCTACACCTTC
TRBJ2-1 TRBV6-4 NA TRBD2 CASSGTSGSYNEQFF TGTGCCAGCAGTGGGACTAGCGGCTCCTACAATGAGCAGTTCTTC
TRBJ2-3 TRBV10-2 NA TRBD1 CASKVGQGFTDTQYF TGCGCCAGCAAAGTCGGACAGGGGTTCACAGATACGCAGTATTTT
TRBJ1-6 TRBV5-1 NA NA CASSPDSHNSPLHF TGCGCCAGCAGCCCCGACAGTCATAATTCACCCCTCCACTTT